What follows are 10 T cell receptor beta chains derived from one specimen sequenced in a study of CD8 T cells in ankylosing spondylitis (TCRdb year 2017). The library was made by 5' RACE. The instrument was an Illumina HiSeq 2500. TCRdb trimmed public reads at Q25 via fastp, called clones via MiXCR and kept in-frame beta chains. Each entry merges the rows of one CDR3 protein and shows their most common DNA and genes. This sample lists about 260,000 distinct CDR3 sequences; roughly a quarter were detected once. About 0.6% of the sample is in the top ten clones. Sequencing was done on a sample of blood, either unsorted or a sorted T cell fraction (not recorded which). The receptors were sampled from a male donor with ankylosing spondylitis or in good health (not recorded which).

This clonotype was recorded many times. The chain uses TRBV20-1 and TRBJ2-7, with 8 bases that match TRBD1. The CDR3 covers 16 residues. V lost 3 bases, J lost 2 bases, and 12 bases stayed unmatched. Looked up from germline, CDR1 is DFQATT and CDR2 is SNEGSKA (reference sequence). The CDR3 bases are TGCAGTGCTAGGGCCGGAGGACAGGGTGGGCCCTACGAGCAGTACTTC. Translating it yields CSARAGGQGGPYEQYF.

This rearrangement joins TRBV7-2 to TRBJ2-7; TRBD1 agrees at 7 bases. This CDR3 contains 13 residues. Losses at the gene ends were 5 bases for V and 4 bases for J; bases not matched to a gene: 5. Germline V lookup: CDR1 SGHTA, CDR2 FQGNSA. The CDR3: CASSRQGEYEQYF. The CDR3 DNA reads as TGTGCCAGCAGCCGACAGGGAGAATACGAGCAGTACTTC.

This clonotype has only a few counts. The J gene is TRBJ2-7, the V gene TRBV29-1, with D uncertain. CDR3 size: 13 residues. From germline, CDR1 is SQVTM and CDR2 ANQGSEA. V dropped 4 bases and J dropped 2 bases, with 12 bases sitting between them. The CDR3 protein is CSVAPRLTYEQYF. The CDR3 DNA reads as TGCAGCGTTGCCCCACGTTTGACCTACGAGCAGTACTTC.

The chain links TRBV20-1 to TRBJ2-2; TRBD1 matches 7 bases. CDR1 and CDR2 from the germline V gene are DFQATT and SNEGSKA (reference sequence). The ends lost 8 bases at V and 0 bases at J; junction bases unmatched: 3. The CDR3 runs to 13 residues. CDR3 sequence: CSIQGANTGELFF. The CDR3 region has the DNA TGCAGTATCCAGGGGGCGAACACCGGGGAGCTGTTTTTT.

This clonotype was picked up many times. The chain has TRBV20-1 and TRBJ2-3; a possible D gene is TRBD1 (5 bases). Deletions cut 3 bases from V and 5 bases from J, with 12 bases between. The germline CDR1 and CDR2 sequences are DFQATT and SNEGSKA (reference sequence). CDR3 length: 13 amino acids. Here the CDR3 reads CSASAGAGDTQYF. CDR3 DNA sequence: TGCAGTGCTAGCGCTGGGGCTGGAGATACGCAGTATTTT.

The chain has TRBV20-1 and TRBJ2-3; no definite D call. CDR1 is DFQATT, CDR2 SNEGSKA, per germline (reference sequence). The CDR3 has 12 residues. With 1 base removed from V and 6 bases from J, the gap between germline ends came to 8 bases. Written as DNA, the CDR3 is TGCAGTGCTAGAGCTCCGGAGGATACGCAGTATTTT. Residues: CSARAPEDTQYF.

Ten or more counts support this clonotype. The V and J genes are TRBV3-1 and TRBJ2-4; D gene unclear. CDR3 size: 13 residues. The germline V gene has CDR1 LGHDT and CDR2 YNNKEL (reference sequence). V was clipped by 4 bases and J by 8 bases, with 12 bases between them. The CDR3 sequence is CASSPRRHDIQYF. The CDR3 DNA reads TGTGCCAGCAGCCCTCGCCGGCATGACATTCAGTACTTC. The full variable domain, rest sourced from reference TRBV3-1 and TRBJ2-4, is DTAVSQTPKYLVTQMGNDKSIKCEQNLGHDTMYWYKQDSKKFLKIMFSYNNKELIINETVPNRFSPKSPDKAHLNLHINSLELGDSAVYFCASSPRRHDIQYFGAGTRLSVL.

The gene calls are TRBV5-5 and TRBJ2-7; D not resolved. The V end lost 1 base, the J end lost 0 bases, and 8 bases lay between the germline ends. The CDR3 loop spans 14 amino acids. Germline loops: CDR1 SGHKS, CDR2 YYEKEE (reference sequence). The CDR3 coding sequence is TGTGCCAGCAGCTTGATGGCACTCTCCTACGAGCAGTACTTC. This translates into CASSLMALSYEQYF.

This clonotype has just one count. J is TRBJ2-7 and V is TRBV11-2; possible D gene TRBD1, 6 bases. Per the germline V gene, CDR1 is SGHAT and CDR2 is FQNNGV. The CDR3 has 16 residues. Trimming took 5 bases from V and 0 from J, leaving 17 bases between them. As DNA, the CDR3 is TGTGCCAGCAGCGTTAGCGCCGGACAGAGCTCCTACGAGCAGTACTTC. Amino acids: CASSVSAGQSSYEQYF.

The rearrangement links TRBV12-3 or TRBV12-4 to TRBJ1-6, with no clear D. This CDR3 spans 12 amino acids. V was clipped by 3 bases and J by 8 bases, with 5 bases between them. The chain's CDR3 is CASSFSDSPLHF. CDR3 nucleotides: TGTGCCAGCAGTTTTAGTGATTCACCCCTCCACTTT.